This paragraph covers one T cell receptor beta chain sequence. The data originate from a study of blood T cell repertoires in COVID-19. Study in general: Researchers got acute and convalescent COVID-19 samples from the United States, Italy and Spain.

Original processing notes: It was from reference gene primer amplification that nucleated cell counts were estimated. Data came from immunoSEQ multiplex PCR; TCRdb stores just in-frame clones and leaves some out. That table is the source of V, J and clone size, and D and trimming were worked out from the DNA. The sample lists about 86,000 clones, 80% to 85% occurring once. Germline lookup yields CDR1 SEHNR and CDR2 FQNEAQ (reference sequence). This CDR3 region has 13 residues. The ends were cut back, 5 bases at V and 0 bases at J, with 7 bases in the middle. This chain links TRBV7-9 with TRBJ1-1, with unresolved D. The sequence was collected from a woman older than 75 with active or convalescent COVID-19. Sequences were obtained from peripheral blood. Here the CDR3 reads CASSQNMNTEAFF. CDR3 DNA: TGTGCCAGCAGCCAGAATATGAACACTGAAGCTTTCTTT.